The rows below give T cell receptor beta chains drawn from one sample of a study of blood T cell repertoires in COVID-19. Using immunoSEQ multiplex PCR, the repertoire was profiled, and TCRdb retains in-frame clones only, with some absent. The repertoire holds 97,000 or so clones, 91% seen once, with 4.2% in the top ten. Input material: peripheral blood. These receptors all come from a man between 18 and 29 years old with acute or convalescent COVID-19. Each CDR3 is given with its conserved first and last residue. Each record gives: clone size, D gene, V gene, J gene, CDR3 protein, CDR3 DNA. D genes are given only for firm matches. A row's size may be missing; if present it is once, few, many or a size class.

size: once; D: NA; V: TRBV7-9; J: TRBJ2-7; CDR3: CASSPKGRGEFDEQYF; DNA: TGTGCCAGCAGCCCCAAGGGGCGGGGAGAGTTCGACGAGCAGTACTTC
size: NA; D: NA; V: TRBV15; J: TRBJ1-4; CDR3: CATSRGGAEKLFF; DNA: TGTGCCACCAGCAGAGGAGGCGCAGAAAAACTGTTTTTT
size: NA; D: NA; V: TRBV10-3; J: TRBJ1-1; CDR3: CASATTNTEAFF; DNA: TGTGCCAGCGCGACAACGAACACTGAAGCTTTCTTT
size: NA; D: NA; V: TRBV18; J: TRBJ1-2; CDR3: CASSPLPGDYGYTF; DNA: TGTGCCAGCTCCCCCCTGCCGGGGGACTATGGCTACACCTTC
size: NA; D: NA; V: TRBV6-2/TRBV6-3; J: TRBJ2-5; CDR3: CASRQIQYQETQYF; DNA: TGTGCCAGCCGCCAAATTCAGTACCAAGAGACCCAGTACTTC
size: NA; D: TRBD2; V: TRBV4-1; J: TRBJ2-7; CDR3: CASSLGPASGKFEQYF; DNA: TGCGCCAGCAGCCTAGGGCCGGCTAGCGGGAAATTCGAGCAGTACTTC
size: NA; D: NA; V: TRBV6-5; J: TRBJ2-2; CDR3: CASSYSLSGHTGELFF; DNA: TGTGCCAGCAGTTACTCGCTAAGCGGTCACACCGGGGAGCTGTTTTTT
size: NA; D: TRBD2; V: TRBV27; J: TRBJ2-1; CDR3: CASTLLAGGYNEQFF; DNA: TGTGCCAGCACCTTACTAGCGGGGGGCTACAATGAGCAGTTCTTC
size: NA; D: TRBD1; V: TRBV3-1/TRBV3-2; J: TRBJ2-5; CDR3: CASSQVALNRGRGQETQYF; DNA: TGTGCCAGCAGCCAAGTCGCACTCAACAGGGGGCGCGGGCAAGAGACCCAGTACTTC
size: NA; D: TRBD2; V: TRBV12-5; J: TRBJ2-1; CDR3: CASGLVSLAGVGEQFF; DNA: TGTGCTAGTGGTTTGGTATCGCTAGCGGGAGTAGGTGAGCAGTTCTTC
size: NA; D: NA; V: TRBV7-9; J: TRBJ1-5; CDR3: CASSLGRPNQPQHF; DNA: TGTGCCAGCAGCCTAGGGCGGCCCAATCAGCCCCAGCATTTT
size: NA; D: NA; V: TRBV6-5; J: TRBJ1-3; CDR3: CASSRGQISGNTIYF; DNA: TGTGCCAGCAGCCGAGGACAGATCTCTGGAAACACCATATATTTT
size: NA; D: NA; V: TRBV7-9; J: TRBJ1-1; CDR3: CASSPEGEAFF; DNA: TGTGCCAGCAGCCCCGAGGGTGAAGCTTTCTTT
size: once; D: NA; V: TRBV11-2; J: TRBJ2-3; CDR3: CASRRRDTFTDTQYF; DNA: TGTGCCAGCAGGCGTCGGGACACTTTCACAGATACGCAGTATTTT
size: NA; D: NA; V: TRBV7-9; J: TRBJ1-4; CDR3: CASSLHATNEKLFF; DNA: TGTGCCAGCAGCTTACATGCAACTAATGAAAAACTGTTTTTT
size: NA; D: NA; V: TRBV12-3/TRBV12-4; J: TRBJ1-2; CDR3: CASNNRVVYGYTF; DNA: TGTGCCAGCAACAACAGGGTTGTCTATGGCTACACCTTC
size: NA; D: NA; V: TRBV27; J: TRBJ1-5; CDR3: CASSLWGRARQPQHF; DNA: TGTGCCAGCAGTTTATGGGGCAGGGCAAGGCAGCCCCAGCATTTT
size: NA; D: TRBD1; V: TRBV7-6; J: TRBJ1-1; CDR3: CASSLETGGTEAFF; DNA: TGTGCCAGCAGCTTAGAAACAGGGGGAACTGAAGCTTTCTTT
size: once; D: NA; V: TRBV6-2/TRBV6-3; J: TRBJ1-1; CDR3: CASSHRESKNTEAFF; DNA: TGTGCCAGCAGCCACAGGGAGTCGAAAAACACTGAAGCTTTCTTT
size: few; D: TRBD1; V: TRBV25-1; J: TRBJ1-4; CDR3: CASSEAGGNEKLFF; DNA: TGTGCCAGCAGTGAAGCAGGGGGCAATGAAAAACTGTTTTTT
size: NA; D: NA; V: TRBV30; J: TRBJ1-2; CDR3: CAWNTPPGQRKHGYTF; DNA: TGTGCCTGGAATACCCCCCCCGGACAGAGGAAGCACGGCTACACCTTC
size: NA; D: NA; V: TRBV7-6; J: TRBJ2-2; CDR3: CASSLEAGVNTGELFF; DNA: TGTGCCAGCAGCTTAGAGGCAGGCGTGAACACCGGGGAGCTGTTTTTT
size: NA; D: NA; V: TRBV27; J: TRBJ1-1; CDR3: CASQRGGMNTEAFF; DNA: TGTGCCAGTCAACGTGGGGGCATGAACACTGAAGCTTTCTTT
size: NA; D: TRBD1; V: TRBV5-1; J: TRBJ1-2; CDR3: CASSEGTANYGYTF; DNA: TGCGCCAGCAGCGAGGGGACAGCTAACTATGGCTACACCTTC
size: NA; D: NA; V: TRBV5-1; J: TRBJ1-5; CDR3: CASSLGGLEQPQHF; DNA: TGCGCCAGCAGCTTGGGAGGTCTTGAGCAGCCCCAGCATTTT
size: NA; D: NA; V: TRBV27; J: TRBJ2-7; CDR3: CASSPSITGYEQYF; DNA: TGTGCCAGCAGTCCCTCCATCACAGGGTACGAGCAGTACTTC
size: NA; D: NA; V: TRBV6-5; J: TRBJ1-4; CDR3: CASSGTTNEKLFF; DNA: TGTGCCAGCAGCGGGACAACTAATGAAAAACTGTTTTTT
size: NA; D: TRBD1; V: TRBV19; J: TRBJ1-2; CDR3: CASSTHHGTGTSYTF; DNA: TGTGCCAGTAGTACCCATCACGGGACAGGGACAAGCTACACCTTC
size: NA; D: NA; V: TRBV18; J: TRBJ1-6; CDR3: CASSPAEGGASPLHF; DNA: TGTGCCAGCTCACCAGCAGAAGGGGGGGCTTCACCCCTCCACTTT
size: NA; D: NA; V: TRBV15; J: TRBJ1-6; CDR3: CATSAYRDLNNSPLHF; DNA: TGTGCCACCAGCGCTTACAGGGACCTAAATAATTCACCCCTCCACTTT
size: NA; D: NA; V: TRBV6-5; J: TRBJ1-3; CDR3: CASSYGPRNTIYF; DNA: TGTGCCAGCAGTTACGGGCCCAGAAACACCATATATTTT
size: NA; D: NA; V: TRBV18; J: TRBJ1-6; CDR3: CASSPRQVENSPLHF; DNA: TGTGCCAGCTCACCACGGCAGGTCGAGAATTCACCCCTCCACTTT
size: once; D: TRBD1; V: TRBV10-3; J: TRBJ1-2; CDR3: CATNRDRDYGYTF; DNA: TGTGCCACGAACCGGGACAGGGACTATGGCTACACCTTC
size: NA; D: TRBD2; V: TRBV5-1; J: TRBJ2-5; CDR3: CASSQEGGKETQYF; DNA: TGCGCCAGCAGTCAGGAGGGAGGGAAAGAGACCCAGTACTTC
size: NA; D: NA; V: TRBV2; J: TRBJ1-3; CDR3: CAGKDSSYAGNTIYF; DNA: TGTGCCGGCAAAGACAGTTCGTACGCTGGAAACACCATATATTTT
size: NA; D: NA; V: TRBV20-1; J: TRBJ1-5; CDR3: CSASNFPGRSNNQPQHF; DNA: TGCAGTGCTAGTAATTTTCCAGGGCGTAGTAATAATCAGCCCCAGCATTTT
size: NA; D: NA; V: TRBV30; J: TRBJ2-7; CDR3: CAWSAQVTHEQYF; DNA: TGTGCCTGGAGTGCTCAGGTTACTCACGAGCAGTACTTC
size: NA; D: NA; V: TRBV11-2; J: TRBJ1-5; CDR3: CASSLGRREDNQPQHF; DNA: TGTGCCAGCAGCTTAGGTCGCAGGGAAGACAATCAGCCCCAGCATTTT
size: NA; D: TRBD1; V: TRBV13; J: TRBJ1-2; CDR3: CASSRDRGRGYTF; DNA: TGTGCCAGCAGCCGGGACAGGGGGCGAGGCTACACCTTC
size: NA; D: NA; V: TRBV5-8; J: TRBJ2-7; CDR3: CASSMTGSSYEQYF; DNA: TGTGCCAGCAGTATGACAGGTAGCTCCTACGAGCAGTACTTC
size: NA; D: TRBD1; V: TRBV7-8; J: TRBJ2-7; CDR3: CASSLGDRVTEQYF; DNA: TGTGCCAGCAGCTTAGGGGACAGGGTTACCGAGCAGTACTTC
size: NA; D: NA; V: TRBV19; J: TRBJ2-7; CDR3: CASSTQTHEQYF; DNA: TGTGCCAGTAGTACACAAACCCACGAGCAGTACTTC
size: NA; D: TRBD1; V: TRBV12-3/TRBV12-4; J: TRBJ1-1; CDR3: CASSLTGNPEAFF; DNA: TGTGCCAGCAGTTTGACAGGGAACCCTGAAGCTTTCTTT
size: NA; D: NA; V: TRBV6-5; J: TRBJ2-7; CDR3: CASREGRGEQYF; DNA: TGTGCCAGCAGGGAGGGGCGCGGGGAGCAGTACTTC
size: NA; D: NA; V: TRBV19; J: TRBJ2-3; CDR3: CASSIVGGGTDTQYF; DNA: TGTGCCAGTAGTATAGTAGGGGGAGGCACAGATACGCAGTATTTT
size: NA; D: NA; V: TRBV7-9; J: TRBJ2-7; CDR3: CASSSGLPEREQYF; DNA: TGTGCCAGCAGCTCGGGACTCCCCGAAAGGGAGCAGTACTTC
size: NA; D: TRBD1; V: TRBV6-5; J: TRBJ2-7; CDR3: CASRTTGFPEQYF; DNA: TGTGCCAGCAGGACGACAGGGTTTCCAGAGCAGTACTTC
size: once; D: NA; V: TRBV19; J: TRBJ2-3; CDR3: CASSIMADTDTQYF; DNA: TGTGCCAGTAGTATAATGGCTGACACAGATACGCAGTATTTT
size: once; D: TRBD1; V: TRBV25-1; J: TRBJ1-5; CDR3: CASSAETGGEGQPQHF; DNA: TGTGCCAGCAGTGCAGAGACAGGGGGCGAGGGTCAGCCCCAGCATTTT
size: NA; D: NA; V: TRBV5-1; J: TRBJ2-7; CDR3: CASSLAEFSYEQYF; DNA: TGCGCCAGCAGCTTGGCGGAGTTCTCCTACGAGCAGTACTTC
size: NA; D: NA; V: TRBV3-1/TRBV3-2; J: TRBJ1-2; CDR3: CASSPADSVYGYTF; DNA: TGTGCCAGCAGTCCAGCGGACAGTGTCTATGGCTACACCTTC
size: NA; D: NA; V: TRBV30; J: TRBJ1-2; CDR3: CAWSVDRESYTF; DNA: TGTGCCTGGAGTGTAGATCGGGAGTCCTACACCTTC
size: NA; D: TRBD1; V: TRBV9; J: TRBJ1-1; CDR3: CASSRQGLNTEAFF; DNA: TGTGCCAGCAGCCGACAGGGGTTGAACACTGAAGCTTTCTTT
size: NA; D: TRBD1; V: TRBV13; J: TRBJ1-5; CDR3: CASSLGATGGNQPQHF; DNA: TGTGCCAGCAGCTTAGGGGCGACAGGGGGCAATCAGCCCCAGCATTTT
size: NA; D: TRBD1; V: TRBV14; J: TRBJ1-2; CDR3: CASSQAGQGEYGYTF; DNA: TGTGCCAGCAGCCAAGCGGGACAGGGTGAATATGGCTACACCTTC
size: NA; D: TRBD1; V: TRBV18; J: TRBJ1-1; CDR3: CASSQGGTGAEAFF; DNA: TGTGCCAGCTCGCAGGGGGGGACAGGGGCTGAAGCTTTCTTT
size: NA; D: TRBD2; V: TRBV9; J: TRBJ2-1; CDR3: CASSVGGTSAGEQFF; DNA: TGTGCCAGCAGCGTCGGGGGGACTAGCGCAGGTGAGCAGTTCTTC